This T cell receptor beta chain was recorded in a study of CD8 T cells in Susac syndrome. The CDR3 extends over 12 amino acids. Germline V gives CDR1 SQVTM, CDR2 ANQGSEA. V was shortened by 1 base and J by 9 bases, with 12 bases between the two germline ends. When the RNA was reverse transcribed, random hexamers were used with an input of roughly 0.5 to 1 ug. An immunoSEQ multiplex PCR generated amplified TCR beta CDR3 products spanning 54 Vbeta and 13 Jbeta. TCRdb re-called the immunoSEQ multiplex PCR reads with MiXCR, one entry per CDR3 protein. The sample carries roughly 130,000 distinct CDR3 sequences, 90% to 95% recorded once. The T cells that were sequenced for TCR beta were CD8+ and CD4+ cells from blood. While CD8+ and CD4+ T cells were isolated negatively, TEMRA cells were enriched by FACS.

The TCR was taken from a human donor with multiple sclerosis. Specimen: CD4+ T cells from PBMCs. The chain joins TRBV29-1 to TRBJ2-5; D may correspond to TRBD1 or TRBD2 (7 bases each). DNA for the CDR3: TGCAGCGTTGAAGCAGGGGGGGAGGCCCAGTACTTC. Translation: CSVEAGGEAQYF.